This T cell receptor beta chain was recorded in a study of Ad26.COV2.S vaccination and SARS-CoV-2 variants. Study background: The authors gave Ad26.COV2.S intramuscularly, either once or twice 56 days apart.

On this clone itself: What it binds is unknown.

Documented treatment: roughly 19 received Ad26.COV2.S at low or high dose, single or two shots; about 5 received placebo; per-sample allocation not given. It was on day 63 after the first vaccine or placebo injection that samples were taken. Within Boston, the person who donated was an adult of 18-55 years. Some clones are missing from TCRdb's copy, which holds only in-frame ones; the method was immunoSEQ multiplex PCR. The sample records hundreds of thousands of clones, approximately 92% being singletons. Study results and limitations: The TCR breadth and depth analyses may have produced an underestimate of total T cell responses. The study found similar non-spike TCR breadth in vaccine and placebo recipients.

The sample was peripheral blood, taken in a trial of Ad26.COV2.S vaccine versus placebo. This receptor was obtained from a person aged 18 to 59 who received the Ad26.COV2.S COVID-19 vaccine or a placebo.

CDR3 residues: CASSYDRAGEQFF. The DNA of the CDR3 is TGTGCCAGCAGCTACGACAGGGCCGGTGAGCAGTTCTTC. The gene calls are TRBV7-8 and TRBJ2-1; 7 bases line up with TRBD1. The V segment lost 4 bases and the J segment 9 bases; nucleotides outside the gene matches: 6. This CDR3 has 13 residues. Germline V gene sequence: CDR1 SGHVS, CDR2 FQNEAQ.